The T cell receptor (beta chain) described here comes from a study of blood T cell repertoires in COVID-19. Clones were read by immunoSEQ multiplex PCR, and TCRdb kept only the in-frame ones, dropping some. The sample has 250,000 to 350,000 clones, roughly 85% seen once. V dropped 4 bases and J dropped 4 bases, with 16 bases sitting between them. The CDR3 sequence is 15 residues long. The germline V gene encodes CDR1 LNHDA and CDR2 SQIVND (reference sequence). Sequencing was carried out using PBMCs or T cells enriched from blood (not recorded which). The rearrangement links TRBV19 to TRBJ1-1; tentatively, D is TRBD1 (6 bases). The sequence derives from a woman in her twenties or thirties who had recovered from COVID-19. The CDR3 nucleotides are TGTGCCAGTAGTACAATCTCGGGGGGCGGCACTGAAGCTTTCTTT. Its translation is CASSTISGGGTEAFF.